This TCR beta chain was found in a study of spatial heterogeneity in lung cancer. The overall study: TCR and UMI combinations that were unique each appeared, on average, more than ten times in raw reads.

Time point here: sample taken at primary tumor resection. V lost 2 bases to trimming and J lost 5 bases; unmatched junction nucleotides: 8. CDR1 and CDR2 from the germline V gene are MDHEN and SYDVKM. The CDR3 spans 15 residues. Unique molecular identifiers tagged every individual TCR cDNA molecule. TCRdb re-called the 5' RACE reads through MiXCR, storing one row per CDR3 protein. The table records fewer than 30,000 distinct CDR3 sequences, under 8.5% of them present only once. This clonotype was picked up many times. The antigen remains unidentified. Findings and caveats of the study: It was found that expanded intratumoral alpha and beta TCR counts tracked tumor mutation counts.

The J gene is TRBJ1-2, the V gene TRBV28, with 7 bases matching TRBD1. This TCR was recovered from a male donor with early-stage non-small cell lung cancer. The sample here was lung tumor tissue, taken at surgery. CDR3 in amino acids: CASSLTRGQEYGYTF. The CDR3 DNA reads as TGTGCCAGCAGTTTAACTAGGGGGCAGGAATATGGCTACACCTTC.